This T cell receptor (beta chain) appears in the sequencing data of a study of T-cell reconstitution after alpha-beta-depleted transplantation in children. This clonotype has a count of ten or more. Unique molecular identifiers tagged the TCRbeta library. Using its own MiXCR run on the PCR reads, TCRdb lists one record per CDR3 protein. The data show some 590,000 distinct CDR3 sequences, more than 9% seen once. The length of the CDR3 is 14 residues. The germline V gene has CDR1 ENHRY and CDR2 SYGVKD. V gave up 5 bases and J gave up 1 base, with 11 bases separating them. Sequenced material: PBMCs from the stem cell graft donor, taken from the stem cell graft. This chain uses TRBV10-3 with TRBJ1-2, with a tentative D call TRBD1 (5 bases). The TCR sequence derives from a human donor who donated a stem cell graft to a child with acute myeloid leukemia. The DNA of the CDR3 is TGTGCCATCAGTCTACAGGCAGATAACTATGGCTACACCTTC. Its translation: CAISLQADNYGYTF.